This is a list of T cell receptor beta chains from one sample in a study of T cell repertoires in cytomegalovirus infection. These TCRs' antigens remain unknown. From the reads, TCRdb called clonotypes with MiXCR, one entry per CDR3 protein. The sample includes some 100,000 distinct CDR3 sequences, about 28% of them seen just once. Source: CD8+ T cells from cultured PBMCs, taken from culture after CMV antigen stimulation. Receptors were obtained from a human donor in good health (CMV status not recorded). Some clones in this sample may be carry-over from other donors' samples. The CDR3 runs from the conserved cysteine through the conserved F or W.

CDR3aa: CASSDPPWDTQYF; v_gene: TRBV25-1
CDR3aa: CSAGAGTVNTEAFF; v_gene: TRBV29-1
CDR3aa: CASSPDRSQETQYF; v_gene: TRBV11-1
CDR3aa: CASSLLNAEQYF; v_gene: TRBV7-9
CDR3aa: CASNTGQGISEAFF; v_gene: TRBV6-6
CDR3aa: CASSFRVSHSYEQYF; v_gene: TRBV12-3/TRBV12-4
CDR3aa: CSVQVSSIITEAFF; v_gene: TRBV29-1
CDR3aa: CASNPGLNNEQFF; v_gene: TRBV12-3/TRBV12-4
CDR3aa: CAISDRGGGFLDEQFF; v_gene: TRBV10-3
CDR3aa: CSARDQGQGNGYTF; v_gene: TRBV20-1
CDR3aa: CASSPSRQGGYGYTF; v_gene: TRBV4-1
CDR3aa: CASSPQGIVNPYGYTF; v_gene: TRBV11-3
CDR3aa: CAWSVGQGYNEQFF; v_gene: TRBV30
CDR3aa: CASSPQSGGANEQFF; v_gene: TRBV7-3
CDR3aa: CASIRSGGINQPQHF; v_gene: TRBV28
CDR3aa: CASSYGKDPTDF; v_gene: TRBV6-6
CDR3aa: CASSLRLPNLLNTEAFF; v_gene: TRBV7-8
CDR3aa: CASSQVYDRATEAFF; v_gene: TRBV4-1
CDR3aa: CASTPGHLINEQFF; v_gene: TRBV12-3/TRBV12-4
CDR3aa: CASSSSTGGGYEQYF; v_gene: TRBV7-2
CDR3aa: CASSPPEGPETQYF; v_gene: TRBV7-4
CDR3aa: CASSPRDYTYDEQYF; v_gene: TRBV12-3/TRBV12-4
CDR3aa: CASSLGTGTGEQFF; v_gene: TRBV5-1
CDR3aa: CASSSELPMNTEAFF; v_gene: TRBV7-8
CDR3aa: CASSLLLAGLSDTQYF; v_gene: TRBV28
CDR3aa: CASGSTDTQYF; v_gene: TRBV27
CDR3aa: CASSALVSRGYEQYF; v_gene: TRBV7-2
CDR3aa: CASSRGTSGGNTDTQYF; v_gene: TRBV12-3/TRBV12-4
CDR3aa: CASSLRGRGVYGYTF; v_gene: TRBV28
CDR3aa: CASSEGTPTNTGELFF; v_gene: TRBV7-8
CDR3aa: CASSITTEMDDTIYF; v_gene: TRBV9
CDR3aa: CASADRYEQYF; v_gene: TRBV12-5
CDR3aa: CASSYHTGPKINEQFF; v_gene: TRBV5-1
CDR3aa: CASSIAAGTPTEAFF; v_gene: TRBV19
CDR3aa: CASSSGQLGGGYTF; v_gene: TRBV28
CDR3aa: CASSTSTGGTYEQYF; v_gene: TRBV19
CDR3aa: CAISAPDSYRNEQFF; v_gene: TRBV10-3
CDR3aa: CASSEGTGDEQFF; v_gene: TRBV2
CDR3aa: CASIAPQQGQLNTEAFF; v_gene: TRBV28
CDR3aa: CASSVERGTGKLEAFF; v_gene: TRBV9
CDR3aa: CASSLGTSGANEQFF; v_gene: TRBV7-9
CDR3aa: CASSSSNTEAFF; v_gene: TRBV11-1
CDR3aa: CASTGQGQDTQYF; v_gene: TRBV12-3/TRBV12-4
CDR3aa: CASSPPGRGLSTNEKLFF; v_gene: TRBV7-9
CDR3aa: CASSRGEGITEAFF; v_gene: TRBV5-1